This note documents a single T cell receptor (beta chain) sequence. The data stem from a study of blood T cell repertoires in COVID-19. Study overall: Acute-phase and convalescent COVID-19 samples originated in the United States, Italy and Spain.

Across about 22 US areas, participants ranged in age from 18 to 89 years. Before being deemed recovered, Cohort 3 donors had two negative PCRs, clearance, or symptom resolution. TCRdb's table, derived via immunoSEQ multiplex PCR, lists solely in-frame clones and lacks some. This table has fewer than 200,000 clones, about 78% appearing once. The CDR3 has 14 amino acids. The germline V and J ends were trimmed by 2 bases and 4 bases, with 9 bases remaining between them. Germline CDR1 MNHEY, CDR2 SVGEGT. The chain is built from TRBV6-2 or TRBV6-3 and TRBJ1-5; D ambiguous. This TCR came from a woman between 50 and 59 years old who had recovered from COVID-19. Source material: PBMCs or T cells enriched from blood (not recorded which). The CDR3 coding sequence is TGTGCCAGCAGTTACCTGGTGGCTAATCAGCCCCAGCATTTT. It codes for CASSYLVANQPQHF.